The present T cell receptor beta chain was sequenced within a study of PD-1 blockade in classical Hodgkin lymphoma. Study in general: Nivolumab was given intravenously to patients at 3 mg/kg every 2 weeks.

About this clone: What it binds is not known.

Assay used: immunoSEQ multiplex PCR; TCRdb lists only in-frame clones, some missing. Here the sample spans nearly 25,000 clones, around three quarters being singletons. All trial patients relapsed after autologous stem cell transplantation. Regarding the study as a whole: No one has yet defined what causes the repertoire differences, which may be disease activity or prior therapy. A significant rise in TCR diversity by C4D1 was seen for CD4+ but not CD8+ cells. Relapsed/refractory patients reportedly had lower baseline diversity than newly diagnosed patients.

CDR1 and CDR2 from the germline V gene are SGDLS and YYNGEE. This CDR3 has 17 residues. Unmatched junction bases numbered 12, after V lost 3 bases and J lost 3 bases. The sequence derives from a human donor with classical Hodgkin lymphoma. The J gene is TRBJ2-7, the V gene TRBV9, with 10 bases identical to TRBD1. Sequencing was performed on peripheral blood mononuclear cells (PBMCs), taken before the second cycle of nivolumab. The CDR3 nucleotides are TGTGCCAGCAGCGGGGGACAGGGGTTGCTTGGTCGCTACGAGCAGTACTTC. Translated, it gives CASSGGQGLLGRYEQYF. Based on the CDR3 plus reference TRBV9 and TRBJ2-7, the full variable domain is DSGVTQTPKHLITATGQRVTLRCSPRSGDLSVYWYQQSLDQGLQFLIQYYNGEERAKGNILERFSAQQFPDLHSELNLSSLELGDSALYFCASSGGQGLLGRYEQYFGPGTRLTVT.